This T cell receptor beta chain was recorded in a study of blood T cell repertoires in COVID-19. Overall study: The United States, Italy and Spain were the sources of the acute and convalescent COVID-19 samples. The cDNA or gDNA used as material had been derived from T cells, B-cell-depleted T cells, or PBMCs.

Profiled with immunoSEQ multiplex PCR; TCRdb holds only in-frame clones, not every one. The sample has some 120,000 clones, 65% to 85% seen once. This CDR3 spans 17 amino acids. Sequencing was done on a sample of peripheral blood. The sequence came from a man aged 65-85 years with acute or convalescent COVID-19. This chain joins TRBV21-1 and TRBJ1-6; the table names TRBD1, a call not compared with the DNA. TRBV21-1 is an annotated pseudogene. In nucleotides, the CDR3 is TGTGCCAGCAGCAAAGTCCCAAAGGGGCTGAATAATTCACCCCTCCACTTT. Its protein product is CASSKVPKGLNNSPLHF.